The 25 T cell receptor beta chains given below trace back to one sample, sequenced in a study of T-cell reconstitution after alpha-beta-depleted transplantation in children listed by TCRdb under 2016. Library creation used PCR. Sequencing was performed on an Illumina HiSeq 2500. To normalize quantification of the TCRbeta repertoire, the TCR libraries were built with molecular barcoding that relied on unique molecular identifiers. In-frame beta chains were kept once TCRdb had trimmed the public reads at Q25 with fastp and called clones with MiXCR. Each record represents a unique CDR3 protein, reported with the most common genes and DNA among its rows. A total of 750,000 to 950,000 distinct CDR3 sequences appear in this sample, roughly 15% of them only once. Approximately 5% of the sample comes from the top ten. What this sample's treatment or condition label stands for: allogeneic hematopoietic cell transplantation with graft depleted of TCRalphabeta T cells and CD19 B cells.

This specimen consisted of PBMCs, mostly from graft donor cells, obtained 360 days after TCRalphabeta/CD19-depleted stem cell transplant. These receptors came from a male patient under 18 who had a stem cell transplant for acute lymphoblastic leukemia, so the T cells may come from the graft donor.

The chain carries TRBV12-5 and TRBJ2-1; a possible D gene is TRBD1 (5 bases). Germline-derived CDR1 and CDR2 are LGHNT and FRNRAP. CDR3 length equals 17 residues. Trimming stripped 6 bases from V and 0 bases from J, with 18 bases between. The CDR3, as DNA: TGTGCTAGTGGCTTCCGATCTCGGACAAACTCCTACAATGAGCAGTTCTTC. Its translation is CASGFRSRTNSYNEQFF.

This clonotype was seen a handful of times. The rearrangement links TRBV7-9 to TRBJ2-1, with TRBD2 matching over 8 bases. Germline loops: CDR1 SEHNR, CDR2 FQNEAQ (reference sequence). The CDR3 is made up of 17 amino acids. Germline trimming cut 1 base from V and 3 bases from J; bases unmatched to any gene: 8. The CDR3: CASSLERQREYYNEQFF. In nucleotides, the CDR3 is TGTGCCAGCAGCTTAGAACGTCAGCGGGAGTACTACAATGAGCAGTTCTTC.

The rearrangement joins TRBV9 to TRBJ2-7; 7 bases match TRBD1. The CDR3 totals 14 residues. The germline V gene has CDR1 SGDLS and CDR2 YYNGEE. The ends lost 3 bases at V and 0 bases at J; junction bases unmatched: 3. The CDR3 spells CASSERTGSYEQYF. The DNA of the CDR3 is TGTGCCAGCAGCGAGAGGACAGGCTCCTACGAGCAGTACTTC.

CDR3 bases: TGTGCCAGCAGCCCCCTTGGAAGGGGAAACACTGAAGCTTTCTTT. It specifies CASSPLGRGNTEAFF. The chain recombines TRBV14 with TRBJ1-1, with D perhaps matching TRBD1 (5 bases). Trimming shortened V by 4 bases and J by 2 bases, and 14 bases separated the two germline ends. CDR3 size: 15 residues. Germline CDR1 reads SGHDN; CDR2 reads FVKESK.

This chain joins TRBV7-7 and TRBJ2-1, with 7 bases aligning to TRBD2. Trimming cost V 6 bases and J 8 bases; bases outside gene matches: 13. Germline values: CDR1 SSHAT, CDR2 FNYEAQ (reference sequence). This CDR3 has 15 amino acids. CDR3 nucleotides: TGTGCCAGCAGACAAACTAGCGACCCCGGGTATGAGCAGTTCTTC. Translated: CASRQTSDPGYEQFF.

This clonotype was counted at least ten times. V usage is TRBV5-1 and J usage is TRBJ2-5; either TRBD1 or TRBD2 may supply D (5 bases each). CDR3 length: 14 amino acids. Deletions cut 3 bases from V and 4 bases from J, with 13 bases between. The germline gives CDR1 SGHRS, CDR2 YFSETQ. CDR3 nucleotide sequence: TGCGCCAGCAGCTCCTCAGGGAGACGAGAGACCCAGTACTTC. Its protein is CASSSSGRRETQYF. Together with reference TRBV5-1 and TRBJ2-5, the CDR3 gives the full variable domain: KAGVTQTPRYLIKTRGQQVTLSCSPISGHRSVSWYQQTPGQGLQFLFEYFSETQRNKGNFPGRFSGRQFSNSRSEMNVSTLELGDSALYLCASSSSGRRETQYFGPGTRLLVL.

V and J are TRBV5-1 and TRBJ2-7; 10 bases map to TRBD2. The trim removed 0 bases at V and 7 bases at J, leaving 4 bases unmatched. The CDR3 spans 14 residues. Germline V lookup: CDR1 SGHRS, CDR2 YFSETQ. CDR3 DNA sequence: TGCGCCAGCAGCTTGGTAGCGGGAGGATGGGAGCAGTACTTC. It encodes CASSLVAGGWEQYF.

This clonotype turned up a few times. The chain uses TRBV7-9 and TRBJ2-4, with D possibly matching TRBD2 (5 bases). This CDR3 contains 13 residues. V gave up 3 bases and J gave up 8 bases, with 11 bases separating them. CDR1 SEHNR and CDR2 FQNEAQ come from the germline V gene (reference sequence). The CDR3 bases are TGTGCCAGCAGCTTTCGGAGGAGAGACATTCAGTACTTC. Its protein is CASSFRRRDIQYF.

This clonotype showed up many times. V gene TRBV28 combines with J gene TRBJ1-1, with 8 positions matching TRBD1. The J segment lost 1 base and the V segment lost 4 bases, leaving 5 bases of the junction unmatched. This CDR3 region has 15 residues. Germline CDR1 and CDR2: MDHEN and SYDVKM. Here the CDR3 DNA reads TGTGCCAGCAGTTCTCCAGGGGGCGGGAACACTGAAGCTTTCTTT. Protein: CASSSPGGGNTEAFF.

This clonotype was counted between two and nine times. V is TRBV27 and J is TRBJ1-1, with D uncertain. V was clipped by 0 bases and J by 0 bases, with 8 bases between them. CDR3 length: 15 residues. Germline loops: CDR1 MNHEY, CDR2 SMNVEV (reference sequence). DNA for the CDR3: TGTGCCAGCAGTTTATCCGGCAGCCTGAACACTGAAGCTTTCTTT. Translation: CASSLSGSLNTEAFF.

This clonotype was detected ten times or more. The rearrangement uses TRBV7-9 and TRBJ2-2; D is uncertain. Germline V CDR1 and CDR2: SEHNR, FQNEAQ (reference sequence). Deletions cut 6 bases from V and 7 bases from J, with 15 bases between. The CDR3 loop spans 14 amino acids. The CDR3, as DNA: TGTGCCAGCAGTTTTCCCCCTGTTCGCGGGGAGCTGTTTTTT. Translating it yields CASSFPPVRGELFF.

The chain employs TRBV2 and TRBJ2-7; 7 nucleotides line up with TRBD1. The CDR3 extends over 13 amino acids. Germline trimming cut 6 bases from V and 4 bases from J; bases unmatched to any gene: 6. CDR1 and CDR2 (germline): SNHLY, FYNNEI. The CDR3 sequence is CASRQGTLYEQYF. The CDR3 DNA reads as TGTGCCAGCAGACAGGGGACCCTGTACGAGCAGTACTTC.

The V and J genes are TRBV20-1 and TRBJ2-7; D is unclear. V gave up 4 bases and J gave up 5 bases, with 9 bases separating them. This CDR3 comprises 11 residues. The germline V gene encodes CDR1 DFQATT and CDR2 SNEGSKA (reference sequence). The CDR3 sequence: CSATFTNEQYF. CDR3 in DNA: TGCAGTGCTACCTTTACGAACGAGCAGTACTTC.

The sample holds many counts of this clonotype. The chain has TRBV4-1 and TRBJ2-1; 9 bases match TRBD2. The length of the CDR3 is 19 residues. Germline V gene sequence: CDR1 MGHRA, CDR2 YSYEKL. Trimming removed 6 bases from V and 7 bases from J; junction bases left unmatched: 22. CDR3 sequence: CASRISGSRASWGKNEQFF. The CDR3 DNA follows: TGCGCCAGCAGGATTAGCGGGAGTCGTGCTAGTTGGGGTAAGAATGAGCAGTTCTTC.

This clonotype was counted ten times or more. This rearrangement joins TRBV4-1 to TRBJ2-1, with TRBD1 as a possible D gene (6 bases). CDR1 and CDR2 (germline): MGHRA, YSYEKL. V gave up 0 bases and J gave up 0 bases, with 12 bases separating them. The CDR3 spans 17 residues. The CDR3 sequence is CASSQDMGASSYNEQFF. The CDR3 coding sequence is TGCGCCAGCAGCCAAGATATGGGGGCGAGCTCCTACAATGAGCAGTTCTTC.

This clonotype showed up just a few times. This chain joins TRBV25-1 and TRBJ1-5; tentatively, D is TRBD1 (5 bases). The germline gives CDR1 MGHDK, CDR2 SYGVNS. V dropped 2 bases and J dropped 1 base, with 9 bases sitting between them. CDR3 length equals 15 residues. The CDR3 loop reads CASSEGEGSNQPQHF. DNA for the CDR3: TGTGCCAGCAGTGAAGGAGAGGGGAGCAATCAGCCCCAGCATTTT.

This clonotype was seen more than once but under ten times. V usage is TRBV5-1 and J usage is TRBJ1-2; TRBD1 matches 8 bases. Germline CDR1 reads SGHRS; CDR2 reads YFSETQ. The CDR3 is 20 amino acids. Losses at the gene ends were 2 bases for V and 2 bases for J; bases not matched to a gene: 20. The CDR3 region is CASSLRMGTTGTGLNYGYTF. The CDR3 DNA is TGCGCCAGCAGCTTAAGGATGGGAACCACCGGGACAGGTCTCAACTATGGCTACACCTTC.

CDR3 sequence reads: CASRNRGQGLAGSYNEQFF. The CDR3 DNA reads as TGTGCCAGCAGGAACAGGGGGCAGGGACTAGCGGGATCCTACAATGAGCAGTTCTTC. This rearrangement joins TRBV11-2 to TRBJ2-1; 13 positions match TRBD2. The length of the CDR3 is 19 residues. Germline V lookup: CDR1 SGHAT, CDR2 FQNNGV. V lost 6 bases and J lost 1; bases outside the gene matches: 12.

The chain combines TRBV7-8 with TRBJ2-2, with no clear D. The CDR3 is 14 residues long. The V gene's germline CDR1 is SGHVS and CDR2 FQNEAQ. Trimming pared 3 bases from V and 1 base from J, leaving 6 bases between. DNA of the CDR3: TGTGCCAGCAGCTTCCGGCTGAACACCGGGGAGCTGTTTTTT. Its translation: CASSFRLNTGELFF.

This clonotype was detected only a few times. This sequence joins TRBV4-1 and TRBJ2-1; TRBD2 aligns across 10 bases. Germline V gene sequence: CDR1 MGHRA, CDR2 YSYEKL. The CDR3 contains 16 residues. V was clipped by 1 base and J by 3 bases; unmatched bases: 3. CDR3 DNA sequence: TGCGCCAGCAGCCAAGCGGGACTAGCGTTCTACAATGAGCAGTTCTTC. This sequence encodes CASSQAGLAFYNEQFF.

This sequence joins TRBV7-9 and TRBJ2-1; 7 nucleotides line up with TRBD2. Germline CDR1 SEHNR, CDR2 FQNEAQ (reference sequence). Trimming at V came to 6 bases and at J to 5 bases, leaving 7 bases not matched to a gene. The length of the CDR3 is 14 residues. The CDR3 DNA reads TGTGCCAGCAGGGGAGGGGTAAGGGACAATGAGCAGTTCTTC. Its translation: CASRGGVRDNEQFF.

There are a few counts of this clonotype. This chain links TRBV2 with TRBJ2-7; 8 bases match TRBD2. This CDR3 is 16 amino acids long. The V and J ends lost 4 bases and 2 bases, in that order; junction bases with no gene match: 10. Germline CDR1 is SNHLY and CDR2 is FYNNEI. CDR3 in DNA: TGTGCCAGCAGTGTATCGACTAGCGAGATAACCTACGAGCAGTACTTC. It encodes CASSVSTSEITYEQYF.

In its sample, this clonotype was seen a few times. CDR3 loop: CASSPRQGYEQFF. The CDR3 DNA reads TGTGCCAGCTCACCCAGACAGGGCTATGAGCAGTTCTTC. This chain joins TRBV18 and TRBJ2-1; 7 bases are shared with TRBD1. The CDR3 extends over 13 amino acids. CDR1 is KGHSH, CDR2 LQKENI, per germline. The trim removed 3 bases at V and 8 bases at J, leaving 4 bases unmatched.

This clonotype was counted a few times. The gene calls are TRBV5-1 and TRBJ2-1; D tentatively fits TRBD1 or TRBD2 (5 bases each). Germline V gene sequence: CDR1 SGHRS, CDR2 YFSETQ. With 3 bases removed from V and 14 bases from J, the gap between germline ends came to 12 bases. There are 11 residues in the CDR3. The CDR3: CASSYGGNEFF. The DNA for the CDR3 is TGCGCCAGCAGCTATGGGGGAAACGAGTTCTTC.

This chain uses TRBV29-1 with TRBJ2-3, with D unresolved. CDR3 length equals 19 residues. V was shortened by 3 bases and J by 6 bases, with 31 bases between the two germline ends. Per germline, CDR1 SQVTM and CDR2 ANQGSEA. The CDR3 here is CSVDGMGTLRADMGDTQYF. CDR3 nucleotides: TGCAGCGTTGACGGAATGGGAACCCTCCGGGCCGACATGGGGGATACGCAGTATTTT.